The text below deals with one TCR beta chain. At one boundary the junction diverges from the germline segment, which might be a read error. The data stem from a study of T cell changes during pregnancy in multiple sclerosis. Sequencing used immunoSEQ multiplex PCR; TCRdb keeps in-frame clones, though not all of them. This sample has around 100,000 clones, with roughly 90% found just once. This clonotype was sampled from a female donor with multiple sclerosis, enrolled in a pregnancy study. The source material was peripheral blood, sampled in the third trimester of pregnancy.

Here the CDR3 reads CAWSEGPRADSPPHF. Written as DNA, the CDR3 is TGTGCCTGGAGTGAAGGTCCCAGGGCAGATTCACCCCCCCACTTT. V is TRBV30 and J is TRBJ1-6, with a tentative D call TRBD1 (5 bases). This CDR3 spans 15 amino acids. The germline V gene encodes CDR1 GTSNPN and CDR2 SVGIG (reference sequence).